The clone carrying this T cell receptor beta chain was observed once. The data were obtained in a study of blood T cell repertoires in COVID-19. Unmatched junction bases numbered 9, after V lost 4 bases and J lost 6 bases. From germline, CDR1 is LGHDT and CDR2 YNNKEL (reference sequence). This CDR3 comprises 15 residues. Using immunoSEQ multiplex PCR, the repertoire was profiled, and TCRdb retains in-frame clones only, with some absent. The sample has about 60,000 clones, about four fifths seen once. Source material: peripheral blood. This receptor was obtained from a man between 65 and 80 years old with active COVID-19. This chain joins TRBV3-1 (or the pseudogene TRBV3-2) and TRBJ1-2, with 9 bases identical to TRBD1. The CDR3 DNA follows: TGTGCCAGCAGCCTACAGGGGGCAGGGGGCAATGGCTACACCTTC. It is translated as CASSLQGAGGNGYTF.